These 20 T cell receptor beta chains came from one sample sequenced in a study of shared clonotypes between healthy human individuals. Sequencing was performed with immunoSEQ multiplex PCR; in TCRdb, only in-frame clones are kept and a portion is missing. Among approximately 2.5 million clones, roughly 92% were seen once, and the ten largest hold 0.14%. The sequenced sample was naive CD4+ T cells sorted from blood. Subset in this sample: CD45RA+ positively selected. Every receptor here comes from a man between 18 and 35 years old in good health.

Of note for this clone: Other DNA sequences in this sample translate to the same CDR3. The chain recombines TRBV6-6 with TRBJ2-7; 7 bases fit TRBD1. Germline V gives CDR1 MNHNY, CDR2 SVGAGI (reference sequence). The CDR3 contains 15 residues. Trimming removed 5 bases from V and 0 bases from J; junction bases left unmatched: 7. CDR3 DNA: TGTGCCAGCAGTCGGTCCGGGACAGCCTCCTACGAGCAGTACTTC. Amino acid sequence: CASSRSGTASYEQYF.

This clone was seen just once. This CDR3 is also generated by other DNA sequences in the sample. The chain employs TRBV10-2 and TRBJ2-7, with 15 bases that match TRBD2. The germline V gene has CDR1 WSHSY and CDR2 SAAADI. J gave up 3 bases and V 6 bases, and 0 bases lay outside the gene matches. This CDR3 spans 14 amino acids. In DNA, the CDR3 is TGCGCCAGCAGGGGACTAGCGGGAGGCTACGAGCAGTACTTC. It specifies CASRGLAGGYEQYF.

The J gene is TRBJ1-5, the V gene TRBV2; D uncertain. The CDR3 is 13 amino acids. Germline CDR1 and CDR2: SNHLY and FYNNEI. Trimming took 6 bases from V and 4 from J, leaving 10 bases between them. Written as DNA, the CDR3 is TGTGCCAGCAGGAAGGGAACAAATCAGCCCCAGCATTTT. Protein product: CASRKGTNQPQHF.

This chain links TRBV25-1 with TRBJ1-1; 8 bases agree with TRBD1. CDR1 is MGHDK and CDR2 is SYGVNS in the germline V gene. CDR3 length: 13 amino acids. The CDR3 region has the DNA TGTGCAAGCGACAGGGGAATGAACACTGAAGCTTTCTTT. This translates into CASDRGMNTEAFF.

The chain combines TRBV5-6 with TRBJ2-5, with 11 bases identical to TRBD1. With 4 bases clipped from V and 4 bases from J, the junction kept 6 bases outside the gene matches. This CDR3 is built from 15 residues. Germline CDR1 and CDR2: SGHDT and YYEEEE. The CDR3 coding sequence is TGTGCCAGCAGCCCGGGACAGGGGGGAGGAGAGACCCAGTACTTC. As protein: CASSPGQGGGETQYF. Full variable domain (rest looked up from reference TRBV5-6 and TRBJ2-5): DAGVTQSPTHLIKTRGQQVTLRCSPKSGHDTVSWYQQALGQGPQFIFQYYEEEERQRGNFPDRFSGHQFPNYSSELNVNALLLGDSALYLCASSPGQGGGETQYFGPGTRLLVL.

This rearrangement joins TRBV20-1 to TRBJ2-1; 8 bases align to TRBD2. The V gene end was trimmed by 6 bases and the J gene end by 9 bases; junction bases not matched to a gene: 1. Germline V lookup: CDR1 DFQATT, CDR2 SNEGSKA (reference sequence). This CDR3 has 10 amino acids. The CDR3 DNA sequence: TGCAGTGCGGCGGGGGGTGAGCAGTTCTTC. Amino acids: CSAAGGEQFF.

V and J are TRBV5-5 and TRBJ1-3; D is uncertain. V shed 0 bases and J shed 0 bases, with 7 bases lying between them. Germline loops: CDR1 SGHKS, CDR2 YYEKEE (reference sequence). The CDR3 length is 15 residues. This CDR3 is CASSLVHGSGNTIYF. DNA of the CDR3: TGTGCCAGCAGCTTGGTCCACGGCTCTGGAAACACCATATATTTT.

V is TRBV11-2 and J is TRBJ2-1; 7 bases match TRBD2. V gave up 0 bases and J gave up 5 bases; unmatched junction bases: 1. This CDR3 has 14 residues. CDR1 and CDR2 (germline): SGHAT, FQNNGV. CDR3 sequence (DNA): TGTGCCAGCAGCTTAGAGGGACTAAACAATGAGCAGTTCTTC. Its protein is CASSLEGLNNEQFF.

The V and J genes are TRBV19 and TRBJ1-1; D gene ambiguous. Trimming stripped 4 bases from V and 1 base from J, with 7 bases between. The CDR3 covers 13 residues. Germline assignment: CDR1 LNHDA and CDR2 SQIVND (reference sequence). The CDR3 loop is CASSSRQNTEAFF. The CDR3, as DNA: TGTGCCAGTAGTAGTAGACAGAACACTGAAGCTTTCTTT.

V gene TRBV7-2 combines with J gene TRBJ2-7; TRBD1 might be the D (5 bases). Germline V gene lookup returns CDR1 SGHTA and CDR2 FQGNSA. The V end lost 2 bases, the J end lost 3 bases, and 8 bases lay between the germline ends. CDR3 length equals 13 residues. The chain's CDR3 is CASSLQGNYEQYF. Written as DNA, the CDR3 is TGTGCCAGCAGCTTACAGGGAAACTACGAGCAGTACTTC.

The gene calls are TRBV6-5 and TRBJ2-7; TRBD1 matches 8 bases. The J segment lost 7 bases and the V segment lost 7 bases, leaving 9 bases of the junction unmatched. The germline V gene encodes CDR1 MNHEY and CDR2 SVGAGI. The CDR3 consists of 13 residues. CDR3 nucleotide sequence: TGTGCCAGCAAGGGGACAGGTCGGAATGAGCAGTACTTC. It specifies CASKGTGRNEQYF.

V and J are TRBV6-5 and TRBJ1-1; D remains ambiguous. This CDR3 contains 13 residues. Germline values: CDR1 MNHEY, CDR2 SVGAGI. Trimming left V 11 bases short and J 2 bases short, with 15 bases between. CDR3 sequence (DNA): TGTGCCTCACGGAGAGAACCCAACACTGAAGCTTTCTTT. This encodes CASRREPNTEAFF.

The V gene is TRBV12-5, the J gene TRBJ2-6; D is perhaps TRBD1 (5 bases). The germline gives CDR1 LGHNT, CDR2 FRNRAP. Trimming removed 5 bases at V and 1 base at J, with 18 bases between. This CDR3 contains 18 residues. CDR3 sequence reads: CASGQTIVQGSGANVLTF. CDR3 nucleotide sequence: TGTGCTAGTGGTCAAACAATCGTTCAGGGATCTGGGGCCAACGTCCTGACTTTC.

The gene calls are TRBV29-1 and TRBJ2-1; tentatively, D is TRBD1 (6 bases). Trimming took off 7 bases at V and 13 bases at J, with 23 bases between the two ends. From germline, CDR1 is SQVTM and CDR2 ANQGSEA. The CDR3 has 13 amino acids. The CDR3 DNA sequence: TGCAGCGCCGAAGGGGGAGACAGCGCTTATCAGTTCTTC. Its protein is CSAEGGDSAYQFF.

This sequence joins TRBV6-1 and TRBJ2-1; TRBD1 might be the D (5 bases). The V gene's germline CDR1 is MNHNS and CDR2 SASEGT. Trimming stripped 4 bases from V and 0 bases from J, with 13 bases between. The length of the CDR3 is 16 residues. CDR3 protein: CASSGLQGLSYNEQFF. As DNA, the CDR3 is TGTGCCAGCAGTGGCCTTCAGGGTCTCTCCTACAATGAGCAGTTCTTC.

CDR3 coding DNA: TGTGCCAGCAGTTGGGGCTTGACTGAAGCTTTCTTT. Protein product: CASSWGLTEAFF. The V gene is TRBV2, the J gene TRBJ1-1; maybe TRBD1 (5 bases). Germline CDR1 reads SNHLY; CDR2 reads FYNNEI. The germline V and J ends were trimmed by 5 bases and 5 bases, with 9 bases remaining between them. The CDR3 totals 12 residues.

The CDR3 DNA reads TGTGCCAGCACGACCCGCGACAGGACGTACGAGCAGTACTTC. Translated: CASTTRDRTYEQYF. V is TRBV6-5 and J is TRBJ2-7, with TRBD1 as a possible D gene (6 bases). Germline V CDR1 and CDR2: MNHEY, SVGAGI. There are 14 residues in the CDR3. Between the trimmed V and J ends, which lost 7 bases and 4 bases, there was a span of 17 bases.

This clone occurred once. This chain joins TRBV5-1 and TRBJ1-5; no clear D gene. Between the trimmed V and J ends, which lost 5 bases and 1 base, there was a span of 13 bases. There are 15 residues in the CDR3. CDR1 is SGHRS and CDR2 is YFSETQ in the germline V gene. Here the CDR3 reads CASRIGESSNQPQHF. Written as DNA, the CDR3 is TGCGCCAGCAGGATCGGCGAGAGCAGCAATCAGCCCCAGCATTTT.

This clone was found a few times. This chain connects TRBV11-2 to TRBJ1-6; 8 nucleotides match TRBD1. The V gene end was trimmed by 2 bases and the J gene end by 8 bases; junction bases not matched to a gene: 8. The CDR3 has 16 residues. Looked up from germline, CDR1 is SGHAT and CDR2 is FQNNGV. The CDR3 loop is CASSLSPTGVHSPLHF. The CDR3 region has the DNA TGTGCCAGCAGCTTAAGCCCGACAGGGGTTCATTCACCCCTCCACTTT.

The chain is built from TRBV7-2 and TRBJ2-3, with a possible D match to TRBD2 (6 bases). The V gene's germline CDR1 is SGHTA and CDR2 FQGNSA. The CDR3 covers 14 residues. Trimming removed 3 bases at V and 2 bases at J, with 9 bases between. The CDR3 protein is CASSFRRDTDTQYF. The CDR3 DNA reads TGTGCCAGCAGCTTCCGGAGGGACACAGATACGCAGTATTTT.